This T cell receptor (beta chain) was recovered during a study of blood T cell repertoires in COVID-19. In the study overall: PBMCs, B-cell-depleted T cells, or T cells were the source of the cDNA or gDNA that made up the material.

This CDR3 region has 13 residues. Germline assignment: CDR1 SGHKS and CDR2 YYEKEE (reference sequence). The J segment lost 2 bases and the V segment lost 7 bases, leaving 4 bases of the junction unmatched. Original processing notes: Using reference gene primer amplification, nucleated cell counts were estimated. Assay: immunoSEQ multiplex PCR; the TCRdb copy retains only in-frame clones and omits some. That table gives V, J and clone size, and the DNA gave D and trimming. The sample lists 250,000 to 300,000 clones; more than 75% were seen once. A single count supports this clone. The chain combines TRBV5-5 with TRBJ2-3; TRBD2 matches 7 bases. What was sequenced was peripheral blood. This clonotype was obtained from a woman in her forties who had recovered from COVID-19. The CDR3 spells CASSRDYTDTQYF. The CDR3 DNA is TGTGCCAGCTCGAGGGACTACACAGATACGCAGTATTTT. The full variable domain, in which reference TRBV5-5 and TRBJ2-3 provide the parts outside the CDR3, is DAGVTQSPTHLIKTRGQQVTLRCSPISGHKSVSWYQQVLGQGPQFIFQYYEKEERGRGNFPDRFSARQFPNYSSELNVNALLLGDSALYLCASSRDYTDTQYFGPGTRLTVL.